This T cell receptor beta chain comes out of a study of CD8 T cells in Susac syndrome. CDR1 and CDR2 from the germline V gene are SGHRS and YFSETQ. Trimming cost V 0 bases and J 4 bases, with 14 bases left between them. The length of the CDR3 is 16 residues. Negative isolation was applied to CD8+ and CD4+ T cells, and FACS enrichment was applied to TEMRA cells. RNA amounts of about 0.5 to 1 ug underwent reverse transcription with random hexamers. From the immunoSEQ multiplex PCR reads, TCRdb called clonotypes with MiXCR, one entry per CDR3 protein. The sample lists about 130,000 distinct CDR3 sequences, under 95% seen once, with approximately 0.24% in the top ten.

This TCR was sampled from a human donor with multiple sclerosis. The V gene is TRBV5-1, the J gene TRBJ2-4; D is ambiguous. Sequencing was done on a sample of CD8+ T cells from PBMCs. Here the CDR3 reads CASSLEGWHAKNIQYF. The DNA of the CDR3 is TGCGCCAGCAGCTTGGAAGGTTGGCACGCTAAAAACATTCAGTACTTC.